Reported below is one TCR beta chain. This clone was counted a single time. Its target antigen remains unknown. The record has no base qualities; no much larger clone is one base away. TCRbeta CDR3 regions were amplified from genomic DNA using the immunoSEQ Assay, a bias-controlled multiplex PCR. Turning to the authors' computational methods: Within the assay, amplification of reference gene primers was used to estimate how many nucleated cells each sample contained. To quantify the absolute abundance of each unique TCRbeta CDR3 rearrangement, sequence reads were collapsed and filtered. Productive Simpson clonality was computed per sample as the square root of Simpson's diversity index over productive rearrangements. TCRdb limited this immuneACCESS table to in-frame rearrangements with V and J called. A share of clones is missing; checked studies link under half to unresolved V genes, and the rest is unexplained. V, J and clone size are taken as reported in that table, and D and trimming were inferred from the DNA itself. A total of about 160,000 clones appear in this sample, roughly 81% of them only once. Jointly, the top ten make up about 0.95% of the sample.

The CDR3 covers 11 residues, taking in both the cysteine and the phenylalanine. Solely the CDR3 DNA is kept, with 33 bases framed from the first base. V is clipped by 8 bases and J by 2 bases, and the sequence between their germline boundaries is 6 bases long. The germline V gene (reference sequence) sets CDR1 to LGHDT and CDR2 to YNNKEL. This specimen comes from a study of blood T cell repertoires in COVID-19 (dated by TCRdb to the early 2020s). Regarding the complete study: Samples from collaborators originated in the United States, Italy and Spain and spanned both the acute and convalescent phases of COVID-19. The material from the prospective study consisted of cDNA or gDNA derived from T cells, B-cell-depleted T cells, or PBMCs. Deeply sampled blood TCRbeta repertoires from subjects exposed to, actively infected with, or recovered from COVID-19 were included in the dataset. The repertoires were released in a freely available public database intended as a resource for research on the immune response to SARS-CoV-2. Samples came from the ongoing ImmuneRACE study (first 160 participants) plus 1,254 subjects from 6 global collaborators. The sample metadata nearly always contained a de-identified subject ID, COVID-19 status, age in years and sex. Where HLA class I and class II types were available, the types were taken from metadata supplied by the sample provider, not from assay-based typing. The investigation overall reported the following: The quantity of clinical and demographic metadata differed by source and by participant and was supplied without curation.

The collaborating institutions used their own protocols to collect whole blood in K2EDTA tubes. Collaborator samples were shipped for TCRbeta analysis as frozen whole blood, isolated PBMCs, or DNA extracted from either sample type. The chain is assembled from TRBV3-1 (or the pseudogene TRBV3-2) and TRBJ2-5, and possibly TRBD2, on 6 matching bases. The clonotype was recovered from a man in his forties with acute or convalescent COVID-19. The specimen was peripheral blood. The bases are TGTGCCAGCGGAGGGCAAGAGACCCAGTACTTC. Its translation reads: CASGGQETQYF.